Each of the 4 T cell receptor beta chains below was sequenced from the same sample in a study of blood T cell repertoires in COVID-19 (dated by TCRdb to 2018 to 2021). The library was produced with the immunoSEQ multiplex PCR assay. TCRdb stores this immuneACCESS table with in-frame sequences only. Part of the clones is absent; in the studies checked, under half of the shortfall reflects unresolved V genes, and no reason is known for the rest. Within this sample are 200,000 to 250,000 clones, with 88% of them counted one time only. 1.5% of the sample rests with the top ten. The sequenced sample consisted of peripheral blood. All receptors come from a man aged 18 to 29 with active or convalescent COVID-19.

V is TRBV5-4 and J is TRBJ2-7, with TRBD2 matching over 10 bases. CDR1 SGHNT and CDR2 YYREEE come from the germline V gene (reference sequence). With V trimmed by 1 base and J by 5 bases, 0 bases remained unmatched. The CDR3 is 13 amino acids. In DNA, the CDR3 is TGTGCCAGCAGCTTGACTAGCGGGAACGAGCAGTACTTC. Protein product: CASSLTSGNEQYF. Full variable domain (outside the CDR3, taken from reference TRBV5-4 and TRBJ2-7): ETGVTQSPTHLIKTRGQQVTLRCSSQSGHNTVSWYQQALGQGPQFIFQYYREEENGRGNFPPRFSGLQFPNYSSELNVNALELDDSALYLCASSLTSGNEQYFGPGTRLTVT.

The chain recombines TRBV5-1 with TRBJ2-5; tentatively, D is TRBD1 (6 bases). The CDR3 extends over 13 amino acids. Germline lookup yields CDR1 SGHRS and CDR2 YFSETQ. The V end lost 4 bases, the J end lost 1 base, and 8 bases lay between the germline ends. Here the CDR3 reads CASSPGVQETQYF. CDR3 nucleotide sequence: TGCGCCAGCAGCCCAGGGGTCCAAGAGACCCAGTACTTC.

CDR3 coding DNA: TGTGCCAGCAGCTTAGGGTTGCTAGCGGGCTCCTACAATGAGCAGTTCTTC. Protein sequence: CASSLGLLAGSYNEQFF. V gene TRBV7-9 combines with J gene TRBJ2-1, with 8 bases that match TRBD2. The CDR3 runs to 17 residues. Germline trimming cut 1 base from V and 0 bases from J; bases unmatched to any gene: 5. Germline V gene lookup returns CDR1 SEHNR and CDR2 FQNEAQ (reference sequence).

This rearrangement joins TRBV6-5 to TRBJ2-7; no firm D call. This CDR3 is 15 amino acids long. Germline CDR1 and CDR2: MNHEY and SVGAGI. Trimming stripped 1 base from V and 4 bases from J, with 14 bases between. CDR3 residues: CASSYYVVGRYEQYF. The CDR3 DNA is TGTGCCAGCAGTTACTACGTGGTCGGTCGGTACGAGCAGTACTTC.